Shown below are 26 T cell receptor beta chains from a single sample sequenced in a study of T cell changes during pregnancy in multiple sclerosis. Measured with immunoSEQ multiplex PCR; TCRdb has only the in-frame clones, and not every one. The sample yields over 35,000 clones, almost 95% seen once. The sequencing used CD8+ T cells from peripheral blood mononuclear cells, collected in the third trimester of pregnancy. These TCRs come from a female donor with multiple sclerosis, enrolled in a pregnancy study.

The CDR3 region has the DNA TGTGCCAGCAGCCCCCTCCCTAACTATGGCTACACCTTC. It encodes CASSPLPNYGYTF. The chain recombines TRBV7-9 with TRBJ1-2; D is uncertain. Trimming left V 5 bases short and J 0 bases short, with 7 bases between. The CDR3 is 13 residues long. Germline V gene lookup returns CDR1 SEHNR and CDR2 FQNEAQ (reference sequence).

CDR3 nucleotides: TGTGCCAGTAGGACAGGAACTGAAGCTTTCTTT. As protein: CASRTGTEAFF. This chain links TRBV19 with TRBJ1-1; TRBD1 might be the D (6 bases). Trimming stripped 6 bases from V and 5 bases from J, with 7 bases between. Germline CDR1 is LNHDA and CDR2 is SQIVND (reference sequence). CDR3 size: 11 residues.

The chain is built from TRBV9 and TRBJ2-1; TRBD2 aligns across 12 bases. This CDR3 spans 16 amino acids. The V segment lost 3 bases and the J segment 6 bases; nucleotides outside the gene matches: 7. Germline-derived CDR1 and CDR2 are SGDLS and YYNGEE. In DNA, the CDR3 is TGTGCCAGCAGCGCATCCGGGACTAGCGGGTCCAATGAGCAGTTCTTC. Translation gives CASSASGTSGSNEQFF.

The V and J genes are TRBV9 and TRBJ2-7; TRBD1 agrees at 11 bases. The CDR3 is made up of 14 amino acids. CDR1 is SGDLS and CDR2 is YYNGEE in the germline V gene. Trimming at V came to 2 bases and at J to 5 bases, leaving 3 bases not matched to a gene. CDR3 region: CASSVGQGENEQYF. CDR3 nucleotides: TGTGCCAGCAGCGTGGGACAGGGGGAGAACGAGCAGTACTTC. Full variable domain (remainder filled in from reference TRBV9 and TRBJ2-7): DSGVTQTPKHLITATGQRVTLRCSPRSGDLSVYWYQQSLDQGLQFLIQYYNGEERAKGNILERFSAQQFPDLHSELNLSSLELGDSALYFCASSVGQGENEQYFGPGTRLTVT.

The rearrangement uses TRBV9 and TRBJ2-5; D gene unclear. CDR1 is SGDLS and CDR2 is YYNGEE in the germline V gene. The CDR3 sequence is 13 residues long. Trimming removed 0 bases from V and 3 bases from J, with 6 bases in between. CDR3 sequence: CASSVDREETQYF. CDR3 in DNA: TGTGCCAGCAGCGTAGACAGAGAAGAGACCCAGTACTTC.

The chain carries TRBV27 and TRBJ2-7; the match to TRBD2 covers 7 bases. Looked up from germline, CDR1 is MNHEY and CDR2 is SMNVEV (reference sequence). The J segment lost 4 bases and the V segment lost 3 bases, leaving 9 bases of the junction unmatched. This CDR3 comprises 15 residues. In DNA form, the CDR3 reads TGTGCCAGCAGTTTTGCAGCGGGACGCCTGTACGAGCAGTACTTC. Translation gives CASSFAAGRLYEQYF.

V is TRBV29-1 and J is TRBJ2-1, with 7 bases aligning to TRBD1. After removal of 4 bases from V and 9 bases from J, the junction contained 18 bases not matched to a gene. This CDR3 has 16 amino acids. Germline lookup yields CDR1 SQVTM and CDR2 ANQGSEA. CDR3 amino acids: CSVVARGSLVVGEQFF. Here the CDR3 DNA reads TGCAGCGTTGTGGCCAGGGGGAGCCTCGTCGTGGGTGAGCAGTTCTTC.

V is TRBV6-1 and J is TRBJ1-2, with TRBD1 as a possible D gene (6 bases). Between the trimmed V and J ends, which lost 6 bases and 2 bases, there was a span of 13 bases. This CDR3 comprises 14 residues. The V gene's germline CDR1 is MNHNS and CDR2 SASEGT. The CDR3: CASRGQGRNYGYTF. For the CDR3, the DNA is TGTGCCAGCAGGGGTCAGGGGCGAAACTATGGCTACACCTTC.

This chain links TRBV2 with TRBJ2-1; D perhaps matches TRBD1 (5 bases). CDR3 length: 12 amino acids. Trimming stripped 6 bases from V and 4 bases from J, with 7 bases between. The germline CDR1 and CDR2 sequences are SNHLY and FYNNEI. The CDR3 nucleotides are TGTGCCAGCAGACCAGGGTACAATGAGCAGTTCTTC. Protein sequence: CASRPGYNEQFF.

The rearrangement links TRBV4-1 to TRBJ2-7; D ambiguous. The ends were cut back, 0 bases at V and 6 bases at J, with 12 bases in the middle. Germline assignment: CDR1 MGHRA and CDR2 YSYEKL. The CDR3 is 14 amino acids. The CDR3 DNA follows: TGCGCCAGCAGCCAAGATCACGAGGAATCCGAGCAGTACTTC. It is translated as CASSQDHEESEQYF.

This sequence joins TRBV2 and TRBJ2-1, with 11 bases aligning to TRBD2. The CDR3 has 14 residues. CDR1 is SNHLY and CDR2 is FYNNEI in the germline V gene. V lost 7 bases and J lost 5; bases outside the gene matches: 4. The CDR3 DNA reads as TGTGCCAGCACGGGACTAGCGGACGACAATGAGCAGTTCTTC. Its translation: CASTGLADDNEQFF.

The chain joins TRBV7-8 to TRBJ2-1, with TRBD2 identical over 12 bases. With V trimmed by 3 bases and J by 5 bases, 11 bases remained unmatched. Germline V lookup: CDR1 SGHVS, CDR2 FQNEAQ. This CDR3 has 18 residues. The DNA of the CDR3 is TGTGCCAGCAGCTTGCGGACTACTAGCGGGAGGTCAGACAATGAGCAGTTCTTC. Translated, it gives CASSLRTTSGRSDNEQFF.

In its sample, this clone was seen once. The V call is TRBV28, the J call TRBJ1-2; TRBD1 might be the D (6 bases). Germline V lookup: CDR1 MDHEN, CDR2 SYDVKM. The ends were cut back, 2 bases at V and 7 bases at J, with 11 bases in the middle. The CDR3 length is 13 residues. The CDR3: CASSLMGAGGYTF. CDR3 DNA: TGTGCCAGCAGTTTAATGGGGGCAGGTGGCTACACCTTC.

The chain employs TRBV2 and TRBJ2-1; 9 bases fit TRBD2. V lost 7 bases to trimming and J lost 5 bases; unmatched junction nucleotides: 9. The CDR3 is made up of 15 amino acids. The germline CDR1 and CDR2 sequences are SNHLY and FYNNEI. The DNA for the CDR3 is TGTGCCAGCACCCCCCTAGCGGGATCAAACAATGAGCAGTTCTTC. Translating it yields CASTPLAGSNNEQFF.

CDR3 sequence: CASSTGEFPYEQYF. CDR3 nucleotides: TGCGCCAGCAGCACCGGGGAGTTCCCCTACGAGCAGTACTTC. V and J are TRBV5-1 and TRBJ2-7; D may be TRBD2 (5 bases). The germline V gene encodes CDR1 SGHRS and CDR2 YFSETQ. Trimming pared 4 bases from V and 2 bases from J, leaving 13 bases between. This CDR3 is built from 14 residues.

On this clone: A junction end diverges from the germline sequence, so it may reflect a read error. The CDR3 sequence is CASSADMGAYEQYF. CDR3 sequence (DNA): TGTGCTAGCAGCGCAGACATGGGAGCCTACGAGCAGTACTTC. V gene TRBV7-7 combines with J gene TRBJ2-7, with D perhaps matching TRBD2 (5 bases). The germline V gene has CDR1 SSHAT and CDR2 FNYEAQ (reference sequence). This CDR3 is built from 14 residues.

The V call is TRBV29-1, the J call TRBJ2-1; no reliable D call. V dropped 7 bases and J dropped 3 bases, with 10 bases sitting between them. The CDR3 covers 12 residues. The germline V gene has CDR1 SQVTM and CDR2 ANQGSEA. CDR3 loop: CSGWAGYNEQFF. Written as DNA, the CDR3 is TGCAGCGGATGGGCCGGCTACAATGAGCAGTTCTTC.

The chain links TRBV5-1 to TRBJ2-7, with 7 positions matching TRBD1. CDR1 SGHRS and CDR2 YFSETQ come from the germline V gene. V lost 3 bases, J lost 2 bases, and 2 bases stayed unmatched. The CDR3 is 13 residues long. CDR3: CASSWDSAYEQYF. CDR3 DNA sequence: TGCGCCAGCAGCTGGGACAGCGCCTACGAGCAGTACTTC.

This chain joins TRBV5-5 and TRBJ1-3; perhaps TRBD1 as D (5 bases). This CDR3 has 15 residues. The germline V gene has CDR1 SGHKS and CDR2 YYEKEE (reference sequence). Trimming cost V 4 bases and J 7 bases, with 18 bases left between them. This CDR3 reads CASSREDTVGNTIYF. The DNA for the CDR3 is TGTGCCAGCAGCAGAGAGGACACGGTTGGGAACACCATATATTTT.

The chain recombines TRBV6-5 with TRBJ2-1, with 7 bases fitting TRBD2. Germline trimming cut 0 bases from V and 4 bases from J; bases unmatched to any gene: 3. The CDR3 is 15 residues long. CDR1 and CDR2 (germline): MNHEY, SVGAGI. CDR3 DNA: TGTGCCAGCAGTTACTCGACCGGGGGGTACAATGAGCAGTTCTTC. Its translation is CASSYSTGGYNEQFF.

This sequence joins TRBV27 and TRBJ2-3; weak D call: TRBD1 (6 bases). The CDR3 is 13 residues long. V dropped 5 bases and J dropped 6 bases, with 12 bases sitting between them. CDR1 is MNHEY and CDR2 is SMNVEV in the germline V gene (reference sequence). The CDR3 DNA follows: TGTGCCAGCAGTAGAGCAGGGGTCGATACGCAGTATTTT. Protein: CASSRAGVDTQYF.

This chain connects TRBV5-1 to TRBJ2-7; 10 nucleotides line up with TRBD2. Trimming cost V 4 bases and J 2 bases; bases outside gene matches: 6. The CDR3 runs 15 residues. Germline-derived CDR1 and CDR2 are SGHRS and YFSETQ. CDR3 amino acids: CASSPGLAATYEQYF. The CDR3 nucleotides read TGCGCCAGCAGCCCTGGACTAGCGGCAACCTACGAGCAGTACTTC.

The V call is TRBV5-4, the J call TRBJ1-2; 8 bases match TRBD1. Germline trimming cut 4 bases from V and 4 bases from J; bases unmatched to any gene: 3. The length of the CDR3 is 13 residues. From germline, CDR1 is SGHNT and CDR2 YYREEE (reference sequence). CDR3 bases: TGTGCCAGCAGCGGAGGGACAGGCTATGGCTACACCTTC. It translates to CASSGGTGYGYTF. Using reference TRBV5-4 and TRBJ1-2 for the parts outside the CDR3, the full variable domain is ETGVTQSPTHLIKTRGQQVTLRCSSQSGHNTVSWYQQALGQGPQFIFQYYREEENGRGNFPPRFSGLQFPNYSSELNVNALELDDSALYLCASSGGTGYGYTFGSGTRLTVV.

The chain carries TRBV7-2 and TRBJ2-7, with TRBD1 matching over 7 bases. The V segment lost 4 bases and the J segment 1 base; nucleotides outside the gene matches: 1. This CDR3 has 13 amino acids. In germline, CDR1 is SGHTA, CDR2 FQGNSA. CDR3: CASSWDSSYEQYF. The CDR3 DNA reads as TGTGCCAGCAGCTGGGACAGTTCCTACGAGCAGTACTTC. Together with reference TRBV7-2 and TRBJ2-7, the CDR3 gives the full variable domain: GAGVSQSPSNKVTEKGKDVELRCDPISGHTALYWYRQSLGQGLEFLIYFQGNSAPDKSGLPSDRFSAERTGGSVSTLTIQRTQQEDSAVYLCASSWDSSYEQYFGPGTRLTVT.

The V and J genes are TRBV19 and TRBJ2-6; D may be TRBD1 (5 bases). The CDR3 extends over 16 amino acids. Looked up from germline, CDR1 is LNHDA and CDR2 is SQIVND (reference sequence). The V gene lost 10 bases and the J gene lost 0 bases, with 16 bases spanning the gap. The DNA for the CDR3 is TGTGCCACCAACTGGGGCCGACGCTCTGGGGCCAACGTCCTGACTTTC. Amino acids: CATNWGRRSGANVLTF.

This chain joins TRBV27 and TRBJ2-7, with 8 nucleotides matching TRBD2. Trimming removed 4 bases from V and 4 bases from J; junction bases left unmatched: 6. The length of the CDR3 is 14 residues. Germline V gene lookup returns CDR1 MNHEY and CDR2 SMNVEV (reference sequence). CDR3 DNA: TGTGCCAGCAGTTCCGGGACTAGTATGTACGAGCAGTACTTC. Translation gives CASSSGTSMYEQYF.